The clone carrying this T cell receptor (beta chain) appeared a few times. This specimen comes from a study of identical twins. TCRdb ran MiXCR on the 5' RACE reads and lists one entry per CDR3 protein. Among a few hundred thousand distinct CDR3 sequences listed, 8.5% to 10% were seen once. CDR1 DFQATT and CDR2 SNEGSKA come from the germline V gene (reference sequence). There are 14 residues in the CDR3. The ends were cut back, 4 bases at V and 1 base at J, with 11 bases in the middle. This chain connects TRBV20-1 to TRBJ2-1; D unresolved. The sequence derives from a woman between 50 and 59 years old in good health. The specimen sequenced was naive T cells sorted from blood. The CDR3 DNA reads as TGCAGTGCTAAGCCGACTCCGTCCTACAATGAGCAGTTCTTC. Amino acids: CSAKPTPSYNEQFF.